This T cell receptor beta chain was sequenced in a study of cytomegalovirus exposure and HLA in healthy donors. Study context: The roughly 110 validation repertoires were reported in a later analysis to have been generated on the same platform as the roughly 720 first-cohort repertoires. Study-level results: Researchers catalogued over 150 TCR beta chains as cytomegalovirus-associated.

Notes on this clone: Its specificity is not known.

Trimming at V came to 5 bases and at J to 2 bases, leaving 2 bases not matched to a gene. The CDR3 is made up of 14 amino acids. Germline-derived CDR1 and CDR2 are MNHNS and SASEGT. Some clones are missing from TCRdb's copy, which holds only in-frame ones; the method was immunoSEQ multiplex PCR. The sample yields under 80,000 clones, 89% seen once. The clonotype originates from a woman aged 18-29 years in good health and CMV-seronegative. Source material: PBMCs. The V call is TRBV6-1, the J call TRBJ1-3; TRBD1 matches at 8 bases. The CDR3, as DNA: TGTGCCAGCAGTCTGGACAGGGCTGGAAACACCATATATTTT. Its translation: CASSLDRAGNTIYF.